This TCR beta chain was identified during a study of OX40 agonist ivuxolimab in advanced cancers. Only in-frame clones appear in the TCRdb table, and some are missing; sequencing was by immunoSEQ multiplex PCR. The sample holds 20,000 to 25,000 clones, approximately 90% seen once. This clone has only a few counts. The V and J ends lost 1 base and 6 bases respectively, with 9 bases between them. The length of the CDR3 is 14 residues. CDR1 and CDR2 from the germline V gene are SGHNT and YENEEA. The receptor's source is an adult with an advanced solid tumor such as melanoma, head and neck, liver or kidney cancer. The chain couples TRBV11-3 to TRBJ1-4; tentatively, D is TRBD1 (5 bases). The specimen was CD4+ or CD8+ T cells sorted from blood, collected in a trial of the OX40 agonist ivuxolimab. CDR3 residues: CASSLGGSDEKLFF. The CDR3 bases are TGTGCCAGCAGCTTAGGGGGCTCGGATGAAAAACTGTTTTTT. Using reference TRBV11-3 and TRBJ1-4 for the parts outside the CDR3, the full variable domain is EAGVVQSPRYKIIEKKQPVAFWCNPISGHNTLYWYLQNLGQGPELLIRYENEEAVDDSQLPKDRFSAERLKGVDSTLKIQPAELGDSAVYLCASSLGGSDEKLFFGSGTQLSVL.